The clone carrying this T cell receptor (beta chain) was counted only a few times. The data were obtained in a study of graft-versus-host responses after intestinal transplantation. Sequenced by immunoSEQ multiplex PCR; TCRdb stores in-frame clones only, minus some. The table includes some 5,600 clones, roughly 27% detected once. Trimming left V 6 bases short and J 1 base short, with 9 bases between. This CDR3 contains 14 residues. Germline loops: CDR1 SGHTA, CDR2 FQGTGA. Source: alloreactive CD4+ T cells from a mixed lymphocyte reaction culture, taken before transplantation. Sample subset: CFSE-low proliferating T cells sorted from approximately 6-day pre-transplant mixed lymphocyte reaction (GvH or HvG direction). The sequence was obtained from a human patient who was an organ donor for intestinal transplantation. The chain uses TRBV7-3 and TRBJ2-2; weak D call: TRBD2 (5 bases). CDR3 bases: TGTGCCAGCAGACGGGGTAAGAACACCGGGGAGCTGTTTTTT. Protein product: CASRRGKNTGELFF.